This T cell receptor beta chain was found in a study of T cell responses to AZD1222 COVID-19 vaccine. Assay used: immunoSEQ multiplex PCR; TCRdb lists only in-frame clones, some missing. The sample includes approximately 150,000 clones, 80% to 90% of them seen just once. Study-level findings and limits: Without day 14 samples, only post-peak T cell repertoires were studied. Donors were largely white British and mainly female; clonal diversity was possibly underestimated. Baseline seropositivity characterized only 5 or 6 AZD1222 recipients.

Germline V gene lookup returns CDR1 LGHNA and CDR2 YNFKEQ. V lost 1 base, J lost 0 bases, and 6 bases stayed unmatched. This CDR3 is 17 amino acids long. As concerns this clone: As yet, its antigen is unknown.

The gene calls are TRBV4-2 and TRBJ1-1; 9 bases fit TRBD1. The sequence was collected from an adult in good health. Material: peripheral blood, obtained on day 0 of AZD1222 vaccination. CDR3 in amino acids: CASSQGGTGWVNTEAFF. The CDR3 region has the DNA TGTGCCAGCAGCCAAGGAGGGACAGGGTGGGTGAACACTGAAGCTTTCTTT.